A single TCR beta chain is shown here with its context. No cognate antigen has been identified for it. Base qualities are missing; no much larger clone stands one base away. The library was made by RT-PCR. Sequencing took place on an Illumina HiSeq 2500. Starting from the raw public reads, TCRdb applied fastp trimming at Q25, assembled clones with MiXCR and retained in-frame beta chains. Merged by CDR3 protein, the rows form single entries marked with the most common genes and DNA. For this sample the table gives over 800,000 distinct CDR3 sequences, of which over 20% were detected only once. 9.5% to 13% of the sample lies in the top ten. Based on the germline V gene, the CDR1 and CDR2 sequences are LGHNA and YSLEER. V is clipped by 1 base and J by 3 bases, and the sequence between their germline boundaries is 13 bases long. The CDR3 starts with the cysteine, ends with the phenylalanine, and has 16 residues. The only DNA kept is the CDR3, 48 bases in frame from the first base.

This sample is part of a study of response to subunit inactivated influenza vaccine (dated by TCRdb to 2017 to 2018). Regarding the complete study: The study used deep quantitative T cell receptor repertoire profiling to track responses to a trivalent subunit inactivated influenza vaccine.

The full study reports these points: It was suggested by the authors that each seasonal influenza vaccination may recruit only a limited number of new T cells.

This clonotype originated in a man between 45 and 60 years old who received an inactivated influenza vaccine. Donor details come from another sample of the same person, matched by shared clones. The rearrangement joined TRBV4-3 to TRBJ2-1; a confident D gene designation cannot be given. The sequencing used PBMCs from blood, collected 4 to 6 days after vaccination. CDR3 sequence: CASSQALGLGYNEQFF. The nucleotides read TGCGCCAGCAGCCAAGCCCTCGGTTTGGGCTACAATGAGCAGTTCTTC.